This T cell receptor (beta chain) appears in the sequencing data of a study of regulatory T cells in long-lasting Graves disease. The study, taken as a whole, reports: Public clonotype sharing was higher in persistent than newly diagnosed patients.

This clonotype was picked up many times. Antigen unknown. Arm-PCR with iRepertoire HTBI primers amplified the CDR3 regions for these TCR beta libraries. Authors' processing steps: Across samples, 62 TRBV and roughly 13 TRBJ segments were found. TCRdb processed the multiplex PCR reads anew with MiXCR; each CDR3 protein has one entry. These V and J calls are TCRdb output, not the study's own analysis. Altogether 400,000 to 550,000 distinct CDR3 sequences are present, around 17% being singletons, with the ten largest covering approximately 11%. Trimming pared 1 base from V and 3 bases from J, leaving 10 bases between. The germline V gene encodes CDR1 SEHNR and CDR2 FQNEAQ (reference sequence). The length of the CDR3 is 15 residues. As to time point: newly diagnosed GD, antithyroid drugs for less than 3 months. The TCR library was made from RNA extracted from PBMCs. These records were also assigned to another study, of T cells in Graves' hyperthyroidism and ophthalmopathy. That source reports: HTBI primers were used for first-round RT-PCR of the TCR CDR3.

V gene TRBV7-9 combines with J gene TRBJ1-5; no clear D. The material sequenced was peripheral blood mononuclear cells (PBMCs), taken at new diagnosis, from a patient treated with antithyroid drugs. This clonotype originated in a woman aged 25 to 39 with Graves disease. DNA of the CDR3: TGTGCCAGCAGCTTAGGCCCAGTACTCAATCAGCCCCAGCATTTT. Its protein product is CASSLGPVLNQPQHF.